These 29 T cell receptor beta chains originate from one sample sequenced in a study of Ad26.COV2.S vaccination and SARS-CoV-2 variants. Treatment denoted: over 15 received Ad26.COV2.S at low or high dose, single or two shots; 5 received placebo; per-sample allocation not given. The samples date from day 63 after the first vaccine or placebo injection. Using immunoSEQ multiplex PCR, the repertoire was profiled, and TCRdb retains in-frame clones only, with some absent. The sample yields about 350,000 clones, around 89% seen once. The specimen comprised peripheral blood, sampled in a trial of Ad26.COV2.S vaccine versus placebo. Receptors were obtained from a person aged 18-65 years who received the Ad26.COV2.S COVID-19 vaccine or a placebo.

The V gene is TRBV24-1, the J gene TRBJ2-1; 12 nucleotides match TRBD2. The germline V gene has CDR1 KGHDR and CDR2 SFDVKD. The CDR3 is 16 residues long. V dropped 6 bases and J dropped 1; count of bases not matched to a gene: 3. The CDR3 DNA is TGTGCCACCAGTCGGACTAGCGGGACGTCCTACAATGAGCAGTTCTTC. Encoded protein: CATSRTSGTSYNEQFF.

V and J are TRBV19 and TRBJ2-2; tentative D call: TRBD1 (5 bases). Germline values: CDR1 LNHDA, CDR2 SQIVND (reference sequence). V dropped 1 base and J dropped 3 bases, with 9 bases sitting between them. The CDR3 is 15 residues long. CDR3 region: CASSIGRQYTGELFF. CDR3 sequence (DNA): TGTGCCAGTAGTATAGGTAGACAGTACACCGGGGAGCTGTTTTTT.

The CDR3 nucleotides are TGTGCCAGCAGCTCCACCGACAGGGACGGATCCTACGAGCAGTACTTC. Translated, it gives CASSSTDRDGSYEQYF. The chain carries TRBV7-3 and TRBJ2-7; 7 nucleotides match TRBD1. This CDR3 region has 16 residues. Germline assignment: CDR1 SGHTA and CDR2 FQGTGA. V shed 4 bases and J 1 base; nucleotides not matched to a gene: 10.

This chain joins TRBV19 and TRBJ2-3, with D perhaps matching TRBD2 (6 bases). Looked up from germline, CDR1 is LNHDA and CDR2 is SQIVND (reference sequence). This CDR3 region has 12 residues. V was cut by 6 bases and J by 7 bases, with 11 bases left in between. The chain's CDR3 is CASSLGTYTQYF. DNA for the CDR3: TGTGCCAGTAGCCTCGGGACTTATACGCAGTATTTT.

In this sample, this clone turned up once. The rearrangement joins TRBV15 to TRBJ1-3, with no clear D. CDR3 size: 15 residues. The germline CDR1 and CDR2 sequences are LNHNV and YYDKDF (reference sequence). The germline V and J ends were trimmed by 0 bases and 8 bases, with 14 bases remaining between them. CDR3: CATSRDRARAYTIYF. CDR3 in DNA: TGTGCCACCAGCAGAGATAGGGCCCGGGCTTACACCATATATTTT.

CDR3 nucleotides: TGCGCCAGCAGCCAAGACAGGGGCTCCTACAATGAGCAGTTCTTC. Translation gives CASSQDRGSYNEQFF. V usage is TRBV4-1 and J usage is TRBJ2-1, with D possibly being TRBD1 (6 bases). Germline V CDR1 and CDR2: MGHRA, YSYEKL. Trimming removed 0 bases from V and 0 bases from J, with 6 bases in between. CDR3 length: 15 amino acids.

The J gene is TRBJ2-7, the V gene TRBV6-1, with unresolved D. Trimming took off 1 base at V and 2 bases at J, with 6 bases between the two ends. CDR3 length: 13 amino acids. CDR1 is MNHNS, CDR2 SASEGT, per germline. The CDR3 DNA is TGTGCCAGCAGTGAAGAATGGACCTACGAGCAGTACTTC. Protein sequence: CASSEEWTYEQYF.

The rearrangement uses TRBV13 and TRBJ2-1; TRBD2 matches at 12 bases. The ends lost 5 bases at V and 3 bases at J; junction bases unmatched: 11. CDR3 length: 18 residues. Germline V lookup: CDR1 PRHDT, CDR2 FYEKMQ (reference sequence). CDR3 loop: CASSPSGTSGRFYNEQFF. CDR3 DNA sequence: TGTGCCAGCAGCCCATCCGGGACTAGCGGGCGATTCTACAATGAGCAGTTCTTC.

The chain couples TRBV12-5 to TRBJ2-2, with D unclear. Looked up from germline, CDR1 is LGHNT and CDR2 is FRNRAP. V lost 1 base and J lost 6, with 3 bases in between. The CDR3 runs to 12 residues. This CDR3 is CASGLGSGELFF. CDR3 coding DNA: TGTGCTAGTGGTTTGGGTTCCGGGGAGCTGTTTTTT.

The chain joins TRBV30 to TRBJ2-6, with D hard to call. V lost 3 bases, J lost 1 base, and 10 bases lay in between. Germline values: CDR1 GTSNPN, CDR2 SVGIG (reference sequence). The CDR3 totals 15 residues. The CDR3, as DNA: TGTGCCTGGAGACCGGGCGTATCTGGGGCCAACGTCCTGACTTTC. Translating gives CAWRPGVSGANVLTF.

CDR3: CASSYSQGMNTEAFF. The CDR3 DNA sequence: TGTGCCAGCAGTTACTCACAGGGAATGAACACTGAAGCTTTCTTT. This chain links TRBV6-5 with TRBJ1-1; D may be TRBD1 (6 bases). Germline V lookup: CDR1 MNHEY, CDR2 SVGAGI. The CDR3 spans 15 residues. Trimming pared 0 bases from V and 0 bases from J, leaving 8 bases between.

The chain links TRBV9 to TRBJ1-6; D ambiguous. Germline CDR1 reads SGDLS; CDR2 reads YYNGEE. The CDR3 extends over 16 amino acids. V was trimmed by 2 bases and J by 0 bases, leaving 9 bases between them. This CDR3 is CASSVSPSSYNSPLHF. The CDR3 DNA reads TGTGCCAGCAGCGTCTCCCCAAGCTCCTATAATTCACCCCTCCACTTT.

This chain links TRBV29-1 with TRBJ2-5, with TRBD2 identical over 7 bases. Germline values: CDR1 SQVTM, CDR2 ANQGSEA. V lost 6 bases and J lost 4; bases outside the gene matches: 8. The CDR3 is 13 amino acids. The CDR3 loop is CSVDGLVRETQYF. Here the CDR3 DNA reads TGCAGCGTAGACGGACTAGTCCGAGAGACCCAGTACTTC.

This chain links TRBV10-3 with TRBJ2-3; D not certain. This CDR3 is built from 15 residues. Germline CDR1 ENHRY, CDR2 SYGVKD. Between the trimmed V and J ends, which lost 10 bases and 0 bases, there was a span of 17 bases. CDR3 nucleotide sequence: TGTGCCACCAACAGAAGAGAAACTAGCACAGATACGCAGTATTTT. Amino acids: CATNRRETSTDTQYF.

The chain is built from TRBV5-1 and TRBJ1-2, with D unresolved. Trimming pared 3 bases from V and 0 bases from J, leaving 12 bases between. Germline V gene sequence: CDR1 SGHRS, CDR2 YFSETQ. There are 15 residues in the CDR3. This CDR3 reads CASSSALPTNYGYTF. DNA of the CDR3: TGCGCCAGCAGCTCGGCACTCCCTACTAACTATGGCTACACCTTC.

The CDR3 protein is CASSLEGTGGYMNTEAFF. In DNA, the CDR3 is TGCGCCAGCAGCCTCGAAGGGACAGGGGGCTATATGAACACTGAAGCTTTCTTT. J is TRBJ1-1 and V is TRBV5-1; 12 bases fit TRBD1. V lost 4 bases, J lost 0 bases, and 10 bases stayed unmatched. CDR1 and CDR2 from the germline V gene are SGHRS and YFSETQ. The CDR3 extends over 18 amino acids.

The chain combines TRBV7-2 with TRBJ1-3; no clear D. V was pared by 5 bases and J by 2 bases, with 13 bases between. The CDR3 spans 15 residues. Germline loops: CDR1 SGHTA, CDR2 FQGNSA. The CDR3: CASSPQSGPGNTIYF. CDR3 sequence (DNA): TGTGCCAGCAGCCCCCAAAGTGGGCCTGGAAACACCATATATTTT.

The CDR3 is CASSYSASGSYEQYF. CDR3 nucleotides: TGTGCCAGCAGTTACTCGGCTAGCGGGAGCTACGAGCAGTACTTC. The chain uses TRBV6-6 and TRBJ2-7, with 10 bases that match TRBD2. The CDR3 covers 15 residues. The germline CDR1 and CDR2 sequences are MNHNY and SVGAGI (reference sequence). The V gene end was trimmed by 0 bases and the J gene end by 3 bases; junction bases not matched to a gene: 2.

The chain carries TRBV7-2 and TRBJ2-5, with D perhaps TRBD1 (6 bases). V shed 4 bases and J shed 5 bases, with 14 bases lying between them. This CDR3 comprises 14 residues. CDR1 is SGHTA and CDR2 is FQGNSA in the germline V gene. CDR3 nucleotides: TGTGCCAGCAGCTACTTGGGCAGGGGTGAGACCCAGTACTTC. It is translated as CASSYLGRGETQYF.

This rearrangement joins TRBV9 to TRBJ2-3, with TRBD2 identical over 9 bases. Germline lookup yields CDR1 SGDLS and CDR2 YYNGEE. The CDR3 spans 18 residues. J was trimmed by 3 bases and V by 0 bases; bases with no gene match: 11. CDR3 sequence reads: CASSVATSSGGLTDTQYF. CDR3 coding DNA: TGTGCCAGCAGCGTAGCGACTTCCAGCGGGGGGTTGACAGATACGCAGTATTTT. Full variable domain (missing parts from reference TRBV9 and TRBJ2-3): DSGVTQTPKHLITATGQRVTLRCSPRSGDLSVYWYQQSLDQGLQFLIQYYNGEERAKGNILERFSAQQFPDLHSELNLSSLELGDSALYFCASSVATSSGGLTDTQYFGPGTRLTVL.

The chain is built from TRBV28 and TRBJ1-5; D remains unclear. This CDR3 is 16 amino acids long. The V end was cut by 7 bases, the J end by 1 base, with 17 bases between. Germline V gene sequence: CDR1 MDHEN, CDR2 SYDVKM. CDR3 DNA: TGTGCCAGCAAACCGGGCCACCGTGCGAGCAATCAGCCCCAGCATTTT. Translating it yields CASKPGHRASNQPQHF.

The genes are TRBV3-1 (or the pseudogene TRBV3-2) and TRBJ2-5; D might be TRBD2 (5 bases). The CDR3 contains 14 residues. The germline V gene has CDR1 LGHDT and CDR2 YNNKEL (reference sequence). Trimming left V 0 bases short and J 4 bases short, with 9 bases between. CDR3 residues: CASSQDSSGETQYF. The CDR3 DNA follows: TGTGCCAGCAGCCAAGATTCCAGCGGAGAGACCCAGTACTTC.

The V and J genes are TRBV11-2 and TRBJ1-2; 7 bases line up with TRBD1. Germline V lookup: CDR1 SGHAT, CDR2 FQNNGV. The V gene end was trimmed by 5 bases and the J gene end by 7 bases; junction bases not matched to a gene: 4. The CDR3 loop spans 12 amino acids. The CDR3 nucleotides read TGTGCCAGCAGCGCGACAGGGTTTGGCTACACCTTC. This sequence encodes CASSATGFGYTF.

The gene calls are TRBV27 and TRBJ1-5; D uncertain. This CDR3 region has 15 residues. The V gene's germline CDR1 is MNHEY and CDR2 SMNVEV (reference sequence). V lost 3 bases, J lost 7 bases, and 16 bases lay in between. The CDR3 sequence: CASSFAARAGQPQHF. DNA of the CDR3: TGTGCCAGCAGTTTTGCGGCGAGGGCAGGACAGCCCCAGCATTTT.

The CDR3 reads CASSSRWTGTYEQYF. As DNA, the CDR3 is TGTGCCAGCAGTAGCCGGTGGACAGGGACCTACGAGCAGTACTTC. J is TRBJ2-7 and V is TRBV28; 8 bases map to TRBD1. The CDR3 runs 15 residues. Germline-derived CDR1 and CDR2 are MDHEN and SYDVKM. V was clipped by 5 bases and J by 2 bases; unmatched bases: 8.

The chain couples TRBV9 to TRBJ2-2, with 7 bases identical to TRBD1. This CDR3 is 15 amino acids long. Germline values: CDR1 SGDLS, CDR2 YYNGEE. Trimming took 0 bases from V and 8 from J; bases not matched to a gene: 7. CDR3 loop: CASSVGGTGQGELFF. The CDR3 DNA follows: TGTGCCAGCAGCGTAGGAGGGACGGGACAGGGGGAGCTGTTTTTT. Full variable domain (remainder filled in from reference TRBV9 and TRBJ2-2): DSGVTQTPKHLITATGQRVTLRCSPRSGDLSVYWYQQSLDQGLQFLIQYYNGEERAKGNILERFSAQQFPDLHSELNLSSLELGDSALYFCASSVGGTGQGELFFGEGSRLTVL.

The chain couples TRBV12-3 or TRBV12-4 to TRBJ2-7; possible D gene TRBD1, 6 bases. V gave up 5 bases and J gave up 0 bases, with 8 bases separating them. This CDR3 has 13 residues. The CDR3 DNA sequence: TGTGCCAGCAGTACAGGGAGCTCCTACGAGCAGTACTTC. This translates into CASSTGSSYEQYF.

Of note for this clone: Different DNA sequences within this sample yield the same CDR3. The chain couples TRBV27 to TRBJ1-1, with D uncertain. The germline V gene encodes CDR1 MNHEY and CDR2 SMNVEV (reference sequence). The CDR3 is 13 amino acids. Trimming took 0 bases from V and 0 from J, leaving 2 bases between them. CDR3 DNA: TGTGCCAGCAGTTTATCGGTGAACACTGAAGCTTTCTTT. Residues: CASSLSVNTEAFF.

This clone was found once. The gene calls are TRBV4-1 and TRBJ2-5; a possible D gene is TRBD1 (5 bases). The germline V gene has CDR1 MGHRA and CDR2 YSYEKL. With 0 bases removed from V and 4 bases from J, the gap between germline ends came to 15 bases. The length of the CDR3 is 16 residues. The CDR3, as DNA: TGCGCCAGCAGCCAAGAAGCCTATGACAGAGGAGAGACCCAGTACTTC. It specifies CASSQEAYDRGETQYF.